Sequencing of this T cell receptor beta chain was carried out in a study of CD4 T cells in relation to SARS-CoV-2 and coronaviruses. Naive and memory CD4+ T cells were cultured with CEF, then survey-sequenced. Sequenced by immunoSEQ multiplex PCR; TCRdb stores in-frame clones only, minus some. The sample consists of about 39,000 clones, approximately 83% of them appearing once. As to this clone: Its antigen remains unidentified.

The CDR3 sequence is 11 residues long. Trimming removed 8 bases from V and 3 bases from J, with 7 bases in between. The germline V gene has CDR1 SNHLY and CDR2 FYNNEI. Naive and memory CD4+ T cells came from enriched cryopreserved PBMCs. For around 11 days, about 9.9 x 10^4 sorted CD4+ cells grew with T cell-depleted PBMCs and CEF. The sequenced sample was naive CD4+ T cells from PBMCs, cultured in vitro. Regarding subset: naive CD4+ T cells isolated by negative enrichment. The clonotype was recovered from an adult with COVID-19. The chain is built from TRBV2 and TRBJ2-5; D call uncertain. Here the CDR3 reads CASAKEETQYF. CDR3 bases: TGTGCCAGCGCCAAAGAAGAGACCCAGTACTTC.